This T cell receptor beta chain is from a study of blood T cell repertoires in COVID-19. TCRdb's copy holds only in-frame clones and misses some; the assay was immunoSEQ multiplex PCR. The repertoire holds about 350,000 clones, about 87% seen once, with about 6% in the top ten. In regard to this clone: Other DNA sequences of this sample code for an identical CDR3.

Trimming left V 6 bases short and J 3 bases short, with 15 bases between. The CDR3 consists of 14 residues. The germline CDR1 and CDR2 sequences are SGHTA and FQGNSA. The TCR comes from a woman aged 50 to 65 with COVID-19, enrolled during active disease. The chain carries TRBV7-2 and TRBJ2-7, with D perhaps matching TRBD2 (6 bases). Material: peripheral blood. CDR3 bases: TGTGCCAGCAGTTTTGGGGGGTCGAGCTACGAGCAGTACTTC. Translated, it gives CASSFGGSSYEQYF.